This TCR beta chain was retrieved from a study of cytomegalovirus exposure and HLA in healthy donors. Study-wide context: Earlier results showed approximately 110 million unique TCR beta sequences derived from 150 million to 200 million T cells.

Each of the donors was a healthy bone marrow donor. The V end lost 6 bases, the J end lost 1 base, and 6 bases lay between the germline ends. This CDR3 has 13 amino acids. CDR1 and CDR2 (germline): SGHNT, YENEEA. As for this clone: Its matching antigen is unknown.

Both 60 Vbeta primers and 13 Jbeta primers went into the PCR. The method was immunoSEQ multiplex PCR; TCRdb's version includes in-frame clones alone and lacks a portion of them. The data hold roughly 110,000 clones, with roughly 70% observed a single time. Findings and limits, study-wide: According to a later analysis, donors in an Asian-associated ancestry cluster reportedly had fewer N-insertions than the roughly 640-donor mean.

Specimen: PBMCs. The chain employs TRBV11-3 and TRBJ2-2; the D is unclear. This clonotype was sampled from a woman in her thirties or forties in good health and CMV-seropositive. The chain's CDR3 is CASRYRNTGELFF. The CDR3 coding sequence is TGTGCCAGCAGATATCGGAACACCGGGGAGCTGTTTTTT.